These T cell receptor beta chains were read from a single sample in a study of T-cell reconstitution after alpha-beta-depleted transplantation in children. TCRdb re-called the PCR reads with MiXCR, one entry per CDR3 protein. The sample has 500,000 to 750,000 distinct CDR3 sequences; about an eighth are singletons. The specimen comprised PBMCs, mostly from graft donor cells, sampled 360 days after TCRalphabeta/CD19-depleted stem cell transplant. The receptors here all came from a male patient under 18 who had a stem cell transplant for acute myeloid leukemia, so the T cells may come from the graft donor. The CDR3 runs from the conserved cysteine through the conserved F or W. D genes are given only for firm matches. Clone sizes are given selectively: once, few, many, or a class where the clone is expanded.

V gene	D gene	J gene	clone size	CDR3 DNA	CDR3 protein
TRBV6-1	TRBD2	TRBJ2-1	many	TGTGCCAGCAGTCGTAGCGGGGGGGTCAATGAGCAGTTCTTC	CASSRSGGVNEQFF
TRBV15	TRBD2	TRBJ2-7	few	TGTGCCACCAGCTCCTGGACTAGCGGGAACGAGCAGTACTTC	CATSSWTSGNEQYF
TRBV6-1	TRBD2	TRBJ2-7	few	TGTGCCAGCAGACCCCGGACTAGCGGAGACTACGAGCAGTACTTC	CASRPRTSGDYEQYF
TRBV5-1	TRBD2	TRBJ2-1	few	TGCGCCAGCAGCTTGGACCATAGCGGGAGGCCCGGGGTGCAGTTCTTC	CASSLDHSGRPGVQFF
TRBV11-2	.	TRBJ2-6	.	TGTGCCAGCAGCTTAGATTTATGGATCTCTGGGGCCAACGTCCTGACTTTC	CASSLDLWISGANVLTF
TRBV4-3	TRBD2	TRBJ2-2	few	TGCGCCAGCAGCCAAGACGGACTAGACACCGGGGAGCTGTTTTTT	CASSQDGLDTGELFF
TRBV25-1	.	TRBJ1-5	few	TGTGCCAGCAGTGAATATTTCAGGGGAGGAAATTATAGCAATCAGCCCCAGCATTTT	CASSEYFRGGNYSNQPQHF
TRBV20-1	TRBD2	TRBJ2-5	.	TGCAGTGCTCCGGGACTAGCGGGAGGGCCGACGAAGACCCAGTACTTC	CSAPGLAGGPTKTQYF
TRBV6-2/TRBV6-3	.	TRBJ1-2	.	TGTGCCAGCAGTTACATTCTGAGGGGTTTACGTTTTACCTATGGCTACACCTTC	CASSYILRGLRFTYGYTF
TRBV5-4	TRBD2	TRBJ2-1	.	TGTGCCAGCAGCTCCAGGCGGGGGGCCTACAATGAGCAGTTCTTC	CASSSRRGAYNEQFF
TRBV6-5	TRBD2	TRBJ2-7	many	TGTGCCAGCAGTTACTCGACTAGCGGGAGCGCCTACGAGCAGTACTTC	CASSYSTSGSAYEQYF
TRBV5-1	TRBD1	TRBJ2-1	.	TGCGCCAGCTGCTCGGGACAGGGCTACAATGAGCAGTTCTTC	CASCSGQGYNEQFF
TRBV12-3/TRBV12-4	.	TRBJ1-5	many	TGTGCCAGCAGTCCAGGGACGGGAGGGGCCCAGCATTTT	CASSPGTGGAQHF
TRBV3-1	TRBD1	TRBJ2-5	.	TGTGCCAGCAGCCCACAGGGGCGCACGGGAGAGACCCAGTACTTC	CASSPQGRTGETQYF
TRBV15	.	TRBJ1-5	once	TGTGCCACCAGCAGCTCTATGAACAGGGGCAATCAGCCCCAGCATTTT	CATSSSMNRGNQPQHF
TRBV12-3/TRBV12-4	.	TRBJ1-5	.	TGTGCCAGCAGTCACGTGCAGGGTTACAATCAGCCCCAGCATTTT	CASSHVQGYNQPQHF
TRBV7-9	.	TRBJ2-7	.	TGTGCCAGCAGCCCGACTGCGGGGCAGGCTTACGAGCAGTACTTC	CASSPTAGQAYEQYF
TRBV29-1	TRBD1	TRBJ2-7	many	TGCAGCGTCGAGACAGGGCTCGGCTCCTACGAGCAGTACTTC	CSVETGLGSYEQYF
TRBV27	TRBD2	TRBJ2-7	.	TGTGCCAGCAGTCCTTGGATGGGACTAGCGGGAGTGTACGAGCAGTACTTC	CASSPWMGLAGVYEQYF
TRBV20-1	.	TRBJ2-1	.	TGCAGTGCTAGAGACCTCGGGCGCGGCTATTCCTACAATGAGCAGTTCTTC	CSARDLGRGYSYNEQFF
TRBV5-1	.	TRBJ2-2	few	TGCGCCAGCAGCTTGGGGCGATCAACCGGGGAGCTGTTTTTT	CASSLGRSTGELFF
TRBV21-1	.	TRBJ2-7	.	TGTGCCAGCAGCAAAAGCGACAGCCACGAGCAGTACTTC	CASSKSDSHEQYF
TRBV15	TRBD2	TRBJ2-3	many	TGTGCCACCAGCAGAGATGGACTAGACGATACGCAGTATTTT	CATSRDGLDDTQYF
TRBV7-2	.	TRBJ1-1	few	TGTGCCAGCAGCTTACGGACCGGGGATGAAGCTTTCTTT	CASSLRTGDEAFF
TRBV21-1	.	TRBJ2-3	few	TGTGCCACGGGAGGGTCGAGCGGCCTTAGCACAGATACGCAGTATTTT	CATGGSSGLSTDTQYF
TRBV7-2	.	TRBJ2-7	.	TGTGCCAGCAGCTACCCCACCCCCTACGAGCAGTACTTC	CASSYPTPYEQYF
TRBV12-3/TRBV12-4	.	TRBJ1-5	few	TGTGCCAGCAGTCTCCCCTCTCAGCCCCAGCATTTT	CASSLPSQPQHF
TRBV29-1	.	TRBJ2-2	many	TGCAGCGTTGCCGGGACTTTACAAGCGAACACCGGGGAGCTGTTTTTT	CSVAGTLQANTGELFF
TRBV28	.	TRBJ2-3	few	TGTGCCAGCAGTTTATACGCGGCGGCGCAGTATTTT	CASSLYAAAQYF
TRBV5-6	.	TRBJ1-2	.	TGTGCCAGCAGCTTGGAGTTTTTAGGCTACACCTTC	CASSLEFLGYTF
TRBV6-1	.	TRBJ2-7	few	TGTGCGATTCGGGCGAGGCGGGGGCCCTACGAGCAGTACTTC	CAIRARRGPYEQYF
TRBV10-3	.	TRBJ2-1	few	TGTGCCATCAGGGAAGGGGGGCGACCCTACAATGAGCAGTTCTTC	CAIREGGRPYNEQFF
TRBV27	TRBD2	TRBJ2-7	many	TGTGCCAGCAGTTTAGCGGGAGCCCCCTACGAGCAGTACTTC	CASSLAGAPYEQYF
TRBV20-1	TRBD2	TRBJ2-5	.	TGCAGTGCTATGACTAGCGGGATACAAGAGACCCAGTACTTC	CSAMTSGIQETQYF
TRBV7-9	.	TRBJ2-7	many	TGTGCCAGCAGCATGACAGTTGGCGAGCAGTACTTC	CASSMTVGEQYF
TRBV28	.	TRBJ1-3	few	TGTGCCAGCGCCCTCTGGGGGCTAGAAAACACCATATATTTT	CASALWGLENTIYF
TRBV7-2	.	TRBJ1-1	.	TGTGCCAGCAGCTTATGGTCCCAGGGCACTGAAGCTTTCTTT	CASSLWSQGTEAFF
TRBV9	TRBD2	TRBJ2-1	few	TGTGCCAGCAGCGTAGCAGCGGGAGCTAACAATGAGCAGTTCTTC	CASSVAAGANNEQFF
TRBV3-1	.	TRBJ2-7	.	TGTGCCAGCAGCCGGCAGCAGATGAACGAGCAGTACTTC	CASSRQQMNEQYF
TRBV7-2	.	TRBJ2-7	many	TGTGCCAGCAGCTTAGTCCTAGCTTGGCACGAGCAGTACTTC	CASSLVLAWHEQYF
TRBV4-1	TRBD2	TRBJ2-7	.	TGCGCCAGCAGCCAAGTGTGGGTAGCGGGACCCTACGAGCAGTACTTC	CASSQVWVAGPYEQYF
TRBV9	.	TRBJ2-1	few	TGTGCCAGCAGCGGCGGAGGGGGCAATGAGCAGTTCTTC	CASSGGGGNEQFF
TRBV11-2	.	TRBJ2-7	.	TGTGCCAGCAGCTTAGTTTGGGAAGGCGAGCAGTACTTC	CASSLVWEGEQYF
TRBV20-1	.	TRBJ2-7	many	TGCAGTGCCCAGAGGGGCACAGCCTACGAGCAGTACTTC	CSAQRGTAYEQYF
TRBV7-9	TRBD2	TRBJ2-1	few	TGTGCCAGCAGCTTCCGCGGGAGGGGGCATGAGCAGTTCTTC	CASSFRGRGHEQFF
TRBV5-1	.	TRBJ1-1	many	TGCGCCAGCAGCTTGGGAGGGTTCGCTGAAGCTTTCTTT	CASSLGGFAEAFF
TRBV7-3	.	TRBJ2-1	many	TGTGCCAGCAGCTTAACTAGCGGCCCCTTTGATGAGCAGTTCTTC	CASSLTSGPFDEQFF
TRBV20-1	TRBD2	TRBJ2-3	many	TGCAGTGCTCCTATTCCCAGCGGGAGGGTGGGAGATACGCAGTATTTT	CSAPIPSGRVGDTQYF
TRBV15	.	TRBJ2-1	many	TGTGCCACCAGCCGGGCAGGATCCTACAATGAGCAGTTCTTC	CATSRAGSYNEQFF
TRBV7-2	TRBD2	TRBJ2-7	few	TGTGCCAGCAGCTTAACTAGACTAGCCGTCTACGAGCAGTACTTC	CASSLTRLAVYEQYF
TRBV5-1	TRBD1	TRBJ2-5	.	TGCGCCAGCAGCTTGGCAGGGGGCCAGACCCAGTACTTC	CASSLAGGQTQYF
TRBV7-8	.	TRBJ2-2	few	TGTGCCAGCAGGAGTCGGACTGCCACCGGGGAGCTGTTTTTT	CASRSRTATGELFF
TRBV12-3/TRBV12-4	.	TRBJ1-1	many	TGTGCCAGCAGTTTGGTAGAGAACACTGAAGCTTTCTTT	CASSLVENTEAFF
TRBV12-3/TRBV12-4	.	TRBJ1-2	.	TGTGCCAGCAGTTTTAGGGGTTACACCTTC	CASSFRGYTF
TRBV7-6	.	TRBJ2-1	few	TGTGCCAGCAGCTCCTCCCTCAGTGAGCAGTTCTTC	CASSSSLSEQFF
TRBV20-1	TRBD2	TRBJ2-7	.	TGCAGTGCTAGCTTGCCTAGCGGGTTCATCTACGAGCAGTACTTC	CSASLPSGFIYEQYF
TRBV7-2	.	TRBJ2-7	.	TGTGCCAGCAGATTAGCGGCAGGGGACACCCACGAGCAGTACTTC	CASRLAAGDTHEQYF
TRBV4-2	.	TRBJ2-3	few	TGTGCCAGCAGCCAAGAATACACAGATACGCAGTATTTT	CASSQEYTDTQYF
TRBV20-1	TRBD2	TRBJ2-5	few	TGCAGTGCCAATTCGGGGGGTCAAGAGACCCAGTACTTC	CSANSGGQETQYF
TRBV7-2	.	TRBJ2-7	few	TGTGCCAGCAGCTTTGCCAGCGGGCACTCCTACGAGCAGTACTTC	CASSFASGHSYEQYF